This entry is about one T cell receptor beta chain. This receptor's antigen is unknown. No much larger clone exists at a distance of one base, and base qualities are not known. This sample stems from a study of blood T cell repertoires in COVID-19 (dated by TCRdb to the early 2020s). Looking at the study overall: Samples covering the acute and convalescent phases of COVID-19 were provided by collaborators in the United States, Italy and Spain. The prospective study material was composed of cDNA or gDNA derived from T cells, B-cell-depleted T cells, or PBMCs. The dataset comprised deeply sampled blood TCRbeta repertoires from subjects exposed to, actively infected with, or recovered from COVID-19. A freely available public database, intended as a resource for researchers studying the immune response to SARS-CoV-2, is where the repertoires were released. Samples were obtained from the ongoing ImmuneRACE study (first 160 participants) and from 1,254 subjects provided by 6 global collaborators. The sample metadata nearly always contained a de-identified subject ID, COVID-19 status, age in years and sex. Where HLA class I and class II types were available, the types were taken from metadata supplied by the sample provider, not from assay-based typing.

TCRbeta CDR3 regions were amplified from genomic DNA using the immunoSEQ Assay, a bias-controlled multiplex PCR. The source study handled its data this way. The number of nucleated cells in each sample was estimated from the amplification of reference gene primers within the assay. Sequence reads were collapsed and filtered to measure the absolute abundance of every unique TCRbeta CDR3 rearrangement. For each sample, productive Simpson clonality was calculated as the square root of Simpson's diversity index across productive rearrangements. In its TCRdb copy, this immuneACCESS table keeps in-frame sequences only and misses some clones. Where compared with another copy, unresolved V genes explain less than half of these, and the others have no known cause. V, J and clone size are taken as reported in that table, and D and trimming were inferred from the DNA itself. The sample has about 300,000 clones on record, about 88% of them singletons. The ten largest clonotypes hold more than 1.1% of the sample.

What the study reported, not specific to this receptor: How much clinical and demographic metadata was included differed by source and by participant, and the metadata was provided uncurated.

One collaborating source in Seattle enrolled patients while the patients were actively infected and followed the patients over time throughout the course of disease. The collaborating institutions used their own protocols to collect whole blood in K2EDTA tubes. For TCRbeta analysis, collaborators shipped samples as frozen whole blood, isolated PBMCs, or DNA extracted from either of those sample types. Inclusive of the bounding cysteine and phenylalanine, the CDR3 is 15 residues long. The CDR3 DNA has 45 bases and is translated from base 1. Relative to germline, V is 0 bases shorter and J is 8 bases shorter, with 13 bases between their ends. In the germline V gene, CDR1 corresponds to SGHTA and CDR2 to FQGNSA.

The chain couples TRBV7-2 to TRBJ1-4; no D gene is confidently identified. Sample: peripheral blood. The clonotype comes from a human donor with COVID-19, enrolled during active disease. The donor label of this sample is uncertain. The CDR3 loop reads CASSLAAGSGEKLFF. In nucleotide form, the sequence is TGTGCCAGCAGCTTAGCGGCGGGCTCGGGGGAAAAACTGTTTTTT.